These T cell receptor beta chains were read from a single sample in a study of blood T cells in healthy people across ages. TCRdb reprocessed the 5' RACE reads with MiXCR, giving one entry per CDR3 protein. The sample lists more than 1 million distinct CDR3 sequences; around 45% were seen once. Sequenced input: blood. These receptors originate from a woman aged 55 to 70 in good health. Both conserved end residues are trimmed from each CDR3. A D gene is named only where the DNA matches it firmly.

d_call: -; j_call: TRBJ2-1; v_call: TRBV29-1; cdr3_aa: SVFMRAVNEQF
d_call: -; j_call: TRBJ2-6; v_call: TRBV20-1; cdr3_aa: SAVYGVPSGANVLT
d_call: TRBD2; j_call: TRBJ2-3; v_call: TRBV12-3/TRBV12-4; cdr3_aa: ASSPAGLAGDTQY
d_call: -; j_call: TRBJ1-5; v_call: TRBV4-1; cdr3_aa: ASSQEAGNQPQH
d_call: -; j_call: TRBJ2-3; v_call: TRBV7-8; cdr3_aa: ASSLDYATFTDTQY
d_call: -; j_call: TRBJ2-3; v_call: TRBV9; cdr3_aa: ASSPSAADPTDTQY
d_call: -; j_call: TRBJ2-3; v_call: TRBV11-1; cdr3_aa: ASSFGQPLGDTQY
d_call: TRBD1; j_call: TRBJ2-1; v_call: TRBV9; cdr3_aa: ASSATGGHNEQF
d_call: -; j_call: TRBJ2-7; v_call: TRBV4-1; cdr3_aa: ASSQVGSTYEQY
d_call: -; j_call: TRBJ1-2; v_call: TRBV4-1; cdr3_aa: ASSQTGTVYGYT
d_call: -; j_call: TRBJ2-1; v_call: TRBV5-1; cdr3_aa: ASSLVTPISDEQF
d_call: TRBD2; j_call: TRBJ2-5; v_call: TRBV9; cdr3_aa: ASSVSGGSETQY
d_call: TRBD2; j_call: TRBJ2-1; v_call: TRBV27; cdr3_aa: ASQRDRAYNEQF
d_call: -; j_call: TRBJ2-6; v_call: TRBV7-3; cdr3_aa: ASSRDASGANVLT
d_call: -; j_call: TRBJ2-3; v_call: TRBV20-1; cdr3_aa: SAGRTLGSTDTQY
d_call: TRBD2; j_call: TRBJ2-7; v_call: TRBV20-1; cdr3_aa: SAYGTSGNSYEQY
d_call: TRBD2; j_call: TRBJ2-5; v_call: TRBV29-1; cdr3_aa: SVEERGLAGETQY
d_call: -; j_call: TRBJ1-2; v_call: TRBV2; cdr3_aa: ASTLKMGGGYT
d_call: TRBD1; j_call: TRBJ2-7; v_call: TRBV10-3; cdr3_aa: AISRSDRGSCEQY
d_call: -; j_call: TRBJ2-1; v_call: TRBV4-1; cdr3_aa: ASSRMNGEQF
d_call: TRBD1; j_call: TRBJ2-1; v_call: TRBV2; cdr3_aa: ASRKTGSGEQF
d_call: -; j_call: TRBJ2-7; v_call: TRBV2; cdr3_aa: ASKQTYEQY
d_call: TRBD2; j_call: TRBJ2-7; v_call: TRBV7-9; cdr3_aa: ASSISGSYEQY
d_call: -; j_call: TRBJ2-3; v_call: TRBV27; cdr3_aa: ASSFRQRQDTQY
d_call: -; j_call: TRBJ2-1; v_call: TRBV12-3/TRBV12-4; cdr3_aa: ASSFLRGDEQF
d_call: -; j_call: TRBJ1-3; v_call: TRBV7-9; cdr3_aa: ASRAGVSGNTIY
d_call: -; j_call: TRBJ2-3; v_call: TRBV6-6; cdr3_aa: ASRRSGASTDTQY
d_call: -; j_call: TRBJ2-1; v_call: TRBV20-1; cdr3_aa: SARVVEGFYNEQF
d_call: -; j_call: TRBJ2-7; v_call: TRBV6-5; cdr3_aa: ASSYSGQGGTYEQY
d_call: TRBD1; j_call: TRBJ1-2; v_call: TRBV14; cdr3_aa: ASSQLTGAGGYT
d_call: TRBD2; j_call: TRBJ2-1; v_call: TRBV20-1; cdr3_aa: SARGQRGGPVYNEQF
d_call: -; j_call: TRBJ1-2; v_call: TRBV20-1; cdr3_aa: SASEWGESYGYT
d_call: -; j_call: TRBJ2-5; v_call: TRBV2; cdr3_aa: ASSEVAAPETQY
d_call: TRBD1; j_call: TRBJ2-7; v_call: TRBV24-1; cdr3_aa: ATSDRSGTGGFNEQY
d_call: -; j_call: TRBJ2-2; v_call: TRBV29-1; cdr3_aa: SVGGGPGELF
d_call: TRBD2; j_call: TRBJ2-1; v_call: TRBV7-9; cdr3_aa: ASSSTSGRVDEQF
d_call: -; j_call: TRBJ1-2; v_call: TRBV3-1; cdr3_aa: ASSQDPRDGYT
d_call: -; j_call: TRBJ2-5; v_call: TRBV20-1; cdr3_aa: SARDFALANGGQAGEQY
d_call: -; j_call: TRBJ2-7; v_call: TRBV4-1; cdr3_aa: ASSQKTGSYEQY
d_call: -; j_call: TRBJ2-1; v_call: TRBV5-6; cdr3_aa: ASSFIRDSRYNEQF
d_call: TRBD1; j_call: TRBJ2-7; v_call: TRBV2; cdr3_aa: ASARGTQVYEQY
d_call: -; j_call: TRBJ2-7; v_call: TRBV5-1; cdr3_aa: ASSLGLGSSHEQY
d_call: -; j_call: TRBJ2-1; v_call: TRBV29-1; cdr3_aa: SVEGSGLPNEQF
d_call: TRBD1; j_call: TRBJ2-7; v_call: TRBV2; cdr3_aa: ASTTTGGPYEQY
d_call: -; j_call: TRBJ2-1; v_call: TRBV6-5; cdr3_aa: ASSYLKGYNEQF
d_call: TRBD1; j_call: -; v_call: TRBV6-5; cdr3_aa: ASSYGGQGYEQY
d_call: TRBD2; j_call: TRBJ2-1; v_call: TRBV20-1; cdr3_aa: SARETSGGELF
d_call: TRBD2; j_call: TRBJ2-3; v_call: TRBV10-3; cdr3_aa: AISASGTTDTQY
d_call: TRBD1; j_call: TRBJ2-5; v_call: TRBV12-3/TRBV12-4; cdr3_aa: ASSPGQGRLAAQETQY
d_call: -; j_call: TRBJ2-3; v_call: TRBV15; cdr3_aa: ATSRDLEVTQY
d_call: -; j_call: TRBJ2-7; v_call: TRBV20-1; cdr3_aa: SARTANPYEQY
d_call: TRBD1; j_call: TRBJ2-3; v_call: TRBV10-3; cdr3_aa: AISEGDRGYTDTQY
d_call: -; j_call: TRBJ2-3; v_call: TRBV9; cdr3_aa: ASSGSRDTQY
d_call: -; j_call: TRBJ2-7; v_call: TRBV7-9; cdr3_aa: ASSYSGTTSYEQY
d_call: -; j_call: TRBJ1-2; v_call: TRBV6-5; cdr3_aa: ASSYSEGIGDGYT
d_call: -; j_call: TRBJ2-1; v_call: TRBV14; cdr3_aa: ASSHSTYSYNEQF
d_call: -; j_call: TRBJ2-1; v_call: TRBV7-9; cdr3_aa: ASNLLYEQF
d_call: -; j_call: TRBJ2-2; v_call: TRBV9; cdr3_aa: ASSVVSGYTGELF
d_call: -; j_call: TRBJ1-2; v_call: TRBV10-3; cdr3_aa: AISESAANYGYT
d_call: TRBD1; j_call: TRBJ2-5; v_call: TRBV2; cdr3_aa: ASSPDRAGETQY